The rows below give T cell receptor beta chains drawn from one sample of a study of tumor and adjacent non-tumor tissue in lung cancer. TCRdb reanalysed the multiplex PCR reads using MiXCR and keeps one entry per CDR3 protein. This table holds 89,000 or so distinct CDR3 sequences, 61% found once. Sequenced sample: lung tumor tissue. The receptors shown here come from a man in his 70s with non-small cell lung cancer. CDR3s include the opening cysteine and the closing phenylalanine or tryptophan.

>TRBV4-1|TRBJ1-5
CVSSPRERGNQPQHF
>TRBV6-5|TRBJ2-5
CASSYSRTYQETQYF
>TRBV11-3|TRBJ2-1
CTSSLDGTNNEQSF
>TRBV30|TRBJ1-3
CAWIGGTGNTIYF
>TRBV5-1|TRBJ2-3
CASSPSGGINTQYF
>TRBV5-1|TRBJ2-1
CANSSVGGEQTSYNEQFF
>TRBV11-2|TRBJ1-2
CASTSGGYGCIF
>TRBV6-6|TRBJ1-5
CAGSLRQKGTNQPQDF
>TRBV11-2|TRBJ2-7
CASSLTDAAYEQYF
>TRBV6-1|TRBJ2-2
CASSVTRNIGELFF
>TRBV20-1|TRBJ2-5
CSARFRGDTQYF
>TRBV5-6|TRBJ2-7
CASNHGLAGGPGEQYF
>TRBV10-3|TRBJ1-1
CAISESADLNTDAFF
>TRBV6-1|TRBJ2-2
CASRSGTTNTGELFF
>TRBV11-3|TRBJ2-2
CTSSQQGNTGELFF
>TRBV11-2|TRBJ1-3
CTSSPLRQGAGNTIHF
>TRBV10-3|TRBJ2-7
CATGDYEHYF
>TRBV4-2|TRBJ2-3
CARSQEEQGTDTQYF
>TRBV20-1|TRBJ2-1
CSASDRQAYNEQFF
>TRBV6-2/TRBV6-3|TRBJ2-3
CASSHGTTYRDTQYF
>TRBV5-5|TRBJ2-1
CASSHPSFRGGLGGMGEQFF
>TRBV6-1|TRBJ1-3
CAISDLGKQPNTIYF
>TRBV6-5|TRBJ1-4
CARSSSWLGEKLFF
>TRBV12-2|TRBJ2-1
CASPLVTSGSSYNEQFF
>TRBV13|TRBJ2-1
CASSLTGGMDFCNEQFF
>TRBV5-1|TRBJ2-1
CASSSNTGDVGGGEQFF
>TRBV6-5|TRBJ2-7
CASSGAGVQEQYF
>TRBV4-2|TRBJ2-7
CASSYRDVGDYKQYF
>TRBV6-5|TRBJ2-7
CASTYSYKQYF
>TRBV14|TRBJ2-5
CASSQVQGRAETQYF
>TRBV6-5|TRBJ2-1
CTSSHGQYNEQFF
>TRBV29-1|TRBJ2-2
CSVEHSRPDPNIGELFF
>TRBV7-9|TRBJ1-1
CASGLALGVAEAFF
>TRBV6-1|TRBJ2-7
CASSADRGSSGQCF
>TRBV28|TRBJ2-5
CASSHGTEETQYF
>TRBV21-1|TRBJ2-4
CASSIGSYRRSKNIQYF
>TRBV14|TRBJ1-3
CASSRYGSGNTIYF
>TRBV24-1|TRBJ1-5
CATSGRGYNNQPQHF
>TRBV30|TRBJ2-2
CAWSVRNRAAGELFF
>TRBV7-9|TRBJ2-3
CASSLVAGATDTQYF
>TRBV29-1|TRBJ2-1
CSAKSRQGGNEQFF
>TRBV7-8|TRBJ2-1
CASSSDLSGASNEQFF
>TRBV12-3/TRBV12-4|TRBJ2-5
CASSFETGGLETQYF
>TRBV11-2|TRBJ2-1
CASRRNLVSYNEQFF
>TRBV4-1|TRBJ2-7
CASSGRTRTYEQYF
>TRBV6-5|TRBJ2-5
CASSFSQAGQETQYF
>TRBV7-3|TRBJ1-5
CASSLRDRGVNQPQHF
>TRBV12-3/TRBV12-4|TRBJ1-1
CASSLVREDTEAFF
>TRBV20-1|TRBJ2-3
CSAIVGAGDTDTQYF
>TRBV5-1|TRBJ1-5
CASSLGPGNSNQPQHF
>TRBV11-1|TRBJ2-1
CAGSWYPAGVSYNVQFF
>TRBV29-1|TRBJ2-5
CSVTAGGWETQYF
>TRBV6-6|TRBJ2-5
CVSSSPSGWQETQHF
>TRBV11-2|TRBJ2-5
CASNLNRESLETQYF
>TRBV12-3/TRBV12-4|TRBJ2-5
CASRPSRGYQETQYF